The present entry profiles one TCR beta chain with its context. Antigen specificity is unknown. In preparing the TRB cDNA libraries, 5' RACE with UMI labels was used. Following a re-call of the 5' RACE reads, TCRdb has one entry per CDR3 protein and lacks DNA. The listing contains 55,000 to 75,000 distinct CDR3 sequences. The source of the sample is a study of CXCR3-negative and CXCR3-positive naive CD8 T cells. Study-wide points: Higher TRB CDR3 hydrophobicity marked CXCR3-positive naive cells relative to CXCR3-negative naive cells.

The clonotype originates from a human donor in good health. Some clones in this sample may be carry-over from other donors' samples. The sample taken for sequencing was naive CXCR3+ CD8+ T cells from blood. Subset: CD45RO-CCR7+CD27+CD95- naive CD8+ T cells expressing CXCR3 (TNR3+).

The CDR3 protein is CATSSPISDTQYF. J is TRBJ2-3 and V is TRBV15. Germline-derived CDR1 and CDR2 are LNHNV and YYDKDF (reference sequence). The CDR3 spans 13 residues.